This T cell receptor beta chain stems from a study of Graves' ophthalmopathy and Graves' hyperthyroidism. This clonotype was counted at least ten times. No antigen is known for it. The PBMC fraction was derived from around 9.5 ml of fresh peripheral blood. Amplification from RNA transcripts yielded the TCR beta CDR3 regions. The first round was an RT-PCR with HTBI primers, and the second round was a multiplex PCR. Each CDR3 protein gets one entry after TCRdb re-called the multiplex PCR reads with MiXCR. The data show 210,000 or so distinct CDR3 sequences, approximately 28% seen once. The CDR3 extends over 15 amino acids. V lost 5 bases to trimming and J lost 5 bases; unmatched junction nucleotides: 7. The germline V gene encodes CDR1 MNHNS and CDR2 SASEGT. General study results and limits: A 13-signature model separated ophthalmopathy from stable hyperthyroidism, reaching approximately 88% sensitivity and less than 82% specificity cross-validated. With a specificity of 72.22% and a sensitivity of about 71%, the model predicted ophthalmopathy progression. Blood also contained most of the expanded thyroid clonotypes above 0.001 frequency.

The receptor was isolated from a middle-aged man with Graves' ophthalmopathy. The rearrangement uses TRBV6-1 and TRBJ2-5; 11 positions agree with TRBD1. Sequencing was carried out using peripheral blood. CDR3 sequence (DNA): TGTGCCAGCAGTCAGGACAGGGGGCAGGGGGAGACCCAGTACTTC. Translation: CASSQDRGQGETQYF.